This TCR beta chain comes out of a study of regulatory T cells in long-lasting Graves disease. Time point indicated: newly diagnosed GD, antithyroid drugs for less than 3 months. Generation of the TCR library employed RNA extracted from PBMCs. This clonotype was observed many times. Its target is unknown. Study-wide findings and caveats: Patients with persistent disease shared roughly 3,000 public clonotypes, outpacing the 966 shared by new patients.

Germline CDR1 is SQVTM and CDR2 is ANQGSEA. The CDR3 has 13 residues. With V trimmed by 5 bases and J by 5 bases, 7 bases remained unmatched. HTBI primers from iRepertoire and Arm-PCR of CDR3 regions yielded the TCR beta libraries. A single record per CDR3 protein comes from TCRdb applying MiXCR to the multiplex PCR reads. The sample lists around 450,000 distinct CDR3 sequences; about 15% were seen once. This sample was shared with a second study, whose subject was T cells in Graves' hyperthyroidism and ophthalmopathy. That study reports: Graves' hyperthyroidism qualified as stable when ophthalmopathy did not progress within 18 months. It was uncontrolled infection, other autoimmune disease, pregnancy or lactation that excluded patients. Diagnoses rested on clinical symptoms, serum thyroxine and TRAb, thyroid ultrasound and orbital computed tomography.

The sequenced sample was peripheral blood mononuclear cells (PBMCs), obtained at new diagnosis, from a patient treated with antithyroid drugs. This receptor was taken from a woman younger than 45 with Graves disease. The gene calls are TRBV29-1 and TRBJ1-2, with TRBD1 identical over 8 bases. Here the CDR3 reads CSVRGQGTYGYTF. CDR3 nucleotide sequence: TGCAGCGTTCGCGGACAGGGTACTTATGGCTACACCTTC.